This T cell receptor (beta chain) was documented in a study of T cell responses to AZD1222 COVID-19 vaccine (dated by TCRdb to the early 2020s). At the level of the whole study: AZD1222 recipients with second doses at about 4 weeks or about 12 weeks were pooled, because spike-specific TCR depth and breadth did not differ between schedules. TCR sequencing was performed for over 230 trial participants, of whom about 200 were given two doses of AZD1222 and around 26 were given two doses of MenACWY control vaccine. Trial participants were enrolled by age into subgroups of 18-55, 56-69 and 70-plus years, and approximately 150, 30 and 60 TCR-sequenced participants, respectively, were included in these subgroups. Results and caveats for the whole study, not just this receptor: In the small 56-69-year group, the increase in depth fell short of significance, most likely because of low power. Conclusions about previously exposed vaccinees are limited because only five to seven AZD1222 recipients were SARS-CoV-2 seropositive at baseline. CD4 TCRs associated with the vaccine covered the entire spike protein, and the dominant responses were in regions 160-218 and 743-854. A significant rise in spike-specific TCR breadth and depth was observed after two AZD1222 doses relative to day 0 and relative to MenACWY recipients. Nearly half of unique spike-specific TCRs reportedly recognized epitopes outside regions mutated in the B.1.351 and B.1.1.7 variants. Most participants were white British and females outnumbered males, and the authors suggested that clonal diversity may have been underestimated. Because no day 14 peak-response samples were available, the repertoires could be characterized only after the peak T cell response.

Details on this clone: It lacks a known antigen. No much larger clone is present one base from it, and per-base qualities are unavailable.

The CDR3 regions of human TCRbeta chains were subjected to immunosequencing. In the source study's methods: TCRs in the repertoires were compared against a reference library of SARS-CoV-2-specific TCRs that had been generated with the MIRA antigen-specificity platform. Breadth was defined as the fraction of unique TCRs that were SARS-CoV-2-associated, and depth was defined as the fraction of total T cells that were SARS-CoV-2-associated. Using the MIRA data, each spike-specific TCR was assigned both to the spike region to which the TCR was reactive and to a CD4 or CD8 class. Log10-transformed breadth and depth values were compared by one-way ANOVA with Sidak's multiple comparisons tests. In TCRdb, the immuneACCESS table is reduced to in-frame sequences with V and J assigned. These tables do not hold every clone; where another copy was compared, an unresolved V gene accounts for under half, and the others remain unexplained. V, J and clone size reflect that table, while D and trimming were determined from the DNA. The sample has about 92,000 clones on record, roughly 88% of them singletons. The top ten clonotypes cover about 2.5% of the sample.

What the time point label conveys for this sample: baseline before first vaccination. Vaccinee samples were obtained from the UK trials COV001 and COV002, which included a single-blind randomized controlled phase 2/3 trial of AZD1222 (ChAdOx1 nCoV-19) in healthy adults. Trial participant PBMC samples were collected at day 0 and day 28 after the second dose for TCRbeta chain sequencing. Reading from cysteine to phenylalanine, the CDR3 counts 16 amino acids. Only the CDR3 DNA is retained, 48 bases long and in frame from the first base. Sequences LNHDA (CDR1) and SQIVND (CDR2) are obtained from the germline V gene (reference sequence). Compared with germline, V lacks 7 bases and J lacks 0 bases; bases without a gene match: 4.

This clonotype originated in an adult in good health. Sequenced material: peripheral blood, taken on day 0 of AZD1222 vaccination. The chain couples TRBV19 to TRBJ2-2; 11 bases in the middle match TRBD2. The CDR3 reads CASTLGLAANTGELFF. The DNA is TGTGCCAGTACCTTGGGACTAGCGGCGAACACCGGGGAGCTGTTTTTT.